The T cell receptor (beta chain) under discussion was sequenced for a study of T cell repertoires in cytomegalovirus infection. Study-level information: CMV infection plus the matching HLA type was flagged by public TCR beta signatures. Study-level results: Pooled public TCR beta family frequency picked out CMV carriers with the relevant HLA. HLA-C-restricted CMV clonotypes gave the most frequent clonotype in two of eight donors.

This clonotype showed up many times. Antigen unknown. Germline assignment: CDR1 MNHEY and CDR2 SMNVEV (reference sequence). V was trimmed by 3 bases and J by 0 bases, leaving 9 bases between them. The CDR3 has 15 amino acids. TCRdb redid the calling of the reads with MiXCR, one entry per CDR3 protein. The table includes some 70,000 distinct CDR3 sequences, under 25% detected once. The chain joins TRBV27 to TRBJ1-3; D is unclear. Sequencing input: PBMCs, sequenced either directly or after in vitro stimulation (not recorded which). The receptor was derived from a human donor in good health (CMV status not recorded). Some clones in this sample may be carry-over from other donors' samples. CDR3 nucleotide sequence: TGTGCCAGCAGTTTGAAGGGATTCTCTGGAAACACCATATATTTT. It specifies CASSLKGFSGNTIYF.